Listed below are T cell receptor beta chains from one sample, sequenced in a study of blood T cell repertoires in COVID-19. Generated by immunoSEQ multiplex PCR, the TCRdb table keeps only in-frame clones and is missing some. The table includes about 170,000 clones, 70% to 90% detected once. Sequenced material: peripheral blood. Receptors were obtained from a man older than 75 with COVID-19, enrolled during active disease. Each CDR3 is given with its conserved first and last residue. A D gene is named only where the DNA matches it firmly. Only some rows state a clone size, as once, few, many or a class for expanded clones.

j_call clone_size v_call d_call cdr3_nt cdr3_aa
TRBJ1-1 - TRBV7-2 TRBD1 TGTGCCAGCAGCCCACAGGGGGCGCGCACTGAAGCTTTCTTT CASSPQGARTEAFF
TRBJ2-5 - TRBV27 - TGTGCCAGCAGTTCCCTATCAGGGGGGGAGACCCAGTACTTC CASSSLSGGETQYF
TRBJ2-2 - TRBV4-3 - TGCGCCAGCAGCCAAGACCGCGCCGCGGGCACCGGGGAGCTGTTTTTT CASSQDRAAGTGELFF
TRBJ1-2 few TRBV2 - TGTGCCAGCAGCTCTGACAGTAGCCCGTTGAGTGGCTACACCTTC CASSSDSSPLSGYTF
TRBJ1-5 - TRBV6-5 - TGTGCCAGCAGTTTTCAGGGAGGCCAGCCCCAGCATTTT CASSFQGGQPQHF
TRBJ2-1 - TRBV9 - TGTGCCAGCAGCGCCAGCAGGGAGCAGTTCTTC CASSASREQFF
TRBJ1-2 once TRBV6-5 - TGTGCCAGCAGATCAGGGTCCTATGGCTACACCTTC CASRSGSYGYTF
TRBJ2-3 - TRBV11-2 TRBD2 TGTGCCAGCAGCGTAGCTATTACTAGCGGGGGGAGCACAGATACGCAGTATTTT CASSVAITSGGSTDTQYF
TRBJ2-2 - TRBV6-5 TRBD1 TGTGCCAGCAGTACACAGGGGGCCGGGGAGCTGTTTTTT CASSTQGAGELFF
TRBJ2-5 - TRBV11-3 TRBD1 TGTGCCAGCAGCAACCTAGGGACAGGGCAAGAGACCCAGTACTTC CASSNLGTGQETQYF
TRBJ2-2 - TRBV18 - TGTGCCAGCTCACCACAAGTTAGCTACACCGGGGAGCTGTTTTTT CASSPQVSYTGELFF
TRBJ1-5 once TRBV6-6 - TGTGCCAGCAGTCGGAACACTCAGGGATTTGGCAATCAGCCCCAGCATTTT CASSRNTQGFGNQPQHF
TRBJ1-3 - TRBV2 - TGTGCCAGCAGTGAACAGGGGCTCAGAGGAAACACCATATATTTT CASSEQGLRGNTIYF
TRBJ1-2 - TRBV5-1 TRBD1 TGCGCCAGCAGCTCAGGGACAGCCGGCGGCTATGGCTACACCTTC CASSSGTAGGYGYTF
TRBJ2-2 - TRBV7-2 - TGTGCCAGCAGCTTGAGAGCCGGGGAGCTGTTTTTT CASSLRAGELFF
TRBJ2-3 - TRBV7-3 TRBD1 TGTGCCAGCAGGTCCGGGACAGGGGGTTCAGATACGCAGTATTTT CASRSGTGGSDTQYF
TRBJ2-5 - TRBV7-9 - TGTGCCAGCAGCTGGACAGATGTCCAAGAGACCCAGTACTTC CASSWTDVQETQYF
TRBJ1-1 - TRBV7-8 - TGTGCCAGCAGCTCTCTTGGGGGGGGCTATATGAACACTGAAGCTTTCTTT CASSSLGGGYMNTEAFF
TRBJ2-7 - TRBV5-1 - TGCGCCAGCAGCTTGGGACAGACAAACTCCTACGAGCAGTACTTC CASSLGQTNSYEQYF
TRBJ1-1 few TRBV28 - TGTGCCAGCAGTTTATGGAGGCTGAACACTGAAGCTTTCTTT CASSLWRLNTEAFF
TRBJ2-1 - TRBV7-9 TRBD1 TGTGCCAGCACCCGGGACAGGGGGACGTACAATGAGCAGTTCTTC CASTRDRGTYNEQFF
TRBJ2-1 - TRBV6-1 TRBD2 TGTGCCAGCAGTGCAAAGACTAGCGGGGGGGCCGGTTTTAACAATGAGCAGTTCTTC CASSAKTSGGAGFNNEQFF
TRBJ1-1 - TRBV27 TRBD1 TGTGCCAGCAGCCGGGACAGGGGCCACATTAACACTGAAGCTTTCTTT CASSRDRGHINTEAFF
TRBJ1-1 - TRBV7-9 - TGTGCCAGCAGCTTAGCTGGGACTTATAGCCGGAACACTGAAGCTTTCTTT CASSLAGTYSRNTEAFF
TRBJ1-3 - TRBV7-8 - TGTGCCAGCAGCTTAGGACGTGGGGCCCGCTCTGGAAACACCATATATTTT CASSLGRGARSGNTIYF
TRBJ1-2 - TRBV12-3/TRBV12-4 - TGTGCCAGCAGTTTACAGGAGGGCTATGGCTACACCTTC CASSLQEGYGYTF
TRBJ2-3 - TRBV12-5 - TGTGCTAGTGGCCCGGGAACGGGTACCGATACGCAGTATTTT CASGPGTGTDTQYF
TRBJ1-2 - TRBV19 - TGTGCCAGTAGCCTTCAGGGAAGTGACTATGGCTACACCTTC CASSLQGSDYGYTF
TRBJ1-4 few TRBV6-1 - TGTGCCAGCAGTGAAACCAGGACAGAGCTGTTTTTT CASSETRTELFF
TRBJ2-3 - TRBV13 - TGTGCCAGCAGCTTAGCCGGGGGGCGAGATACGCAGTATTTT CASSLAGGRDTQYF
TRBJ1-2 - TRBV27 - TGTGCCAGCAGTTTATCTTCCGTTGGGACACGATATGGCTACACCTTC CASSLSSVGTRYGYTF
TRBJ1-2 - TRBV10-3 TRBD1 TGTGCCATCAGTCGGGACAGAAACTATGGCTACACCTTC CAISRDRNYGYTF